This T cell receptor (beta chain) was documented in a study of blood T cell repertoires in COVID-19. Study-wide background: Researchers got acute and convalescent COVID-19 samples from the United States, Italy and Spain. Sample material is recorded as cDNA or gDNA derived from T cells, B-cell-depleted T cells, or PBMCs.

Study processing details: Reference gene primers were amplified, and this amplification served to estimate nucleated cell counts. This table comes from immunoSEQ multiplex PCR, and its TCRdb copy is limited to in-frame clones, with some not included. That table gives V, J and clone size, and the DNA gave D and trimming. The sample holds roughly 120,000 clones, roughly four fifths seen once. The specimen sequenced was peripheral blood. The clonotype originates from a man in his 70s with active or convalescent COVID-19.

CDR3 sequence (DNA): TGTGCCAGCAGGAGTTTTACGGGAGGTTGGACCGATACGCAGTATTTT. It encodes CASRSFTGGWTDTQYF. V is TRBV3-1 (or the pseudogene TRBV3-2) and J is TRBJ2-3; 7 bases match TRBD2. The CDR3 is 16 residues long. The germline V gene encodes CDR1 LGHDT and CDR2 YNNKEL (reference sequence). The V segment lost 6 bases and the J segment 6 bases; nucleotides outside the gene matches: 15.